This T cell receptor (beta chain) came from a study of cytomegalovirus exposure and HLA in healthy donors. V lost 0 bases and J 1 base, leaving 10 bases between the germline ends. This CDR3 region has 15 residues. CDR1 SGDLS and CDR2 YYNGEE come from the germline V gene. PCR amplification relied on 60 Vbeta primers (plus 13 Jbeta primers). Here immunoSEQ multiplex PCR was the method, and the copy in TCRdb shows in-frame clones only, minus some. The data contain 95,000 to 150,000 clones, roughly 75% of them singletons. The origin of this receptor is a woman between 45 and 65 years old in good health and CMV-seronegative. Sequenced: PBMCs. The V gene is TRBV9, the J gene TRBJ1-1, with D unresolved. CDR3 DNA sequence: TGTGCCAGCAGCGTAGTGTCGGAGGGGAACACTGAAGCTTTCTTT. Translated, it gives CASSVVSEGNTEAFF.